These 3 T cell receptor beta chains were all obtained from the same sample, sequenced in a study of Graves' ophthalmopathy and Graves' hyperthyroidism. RNA transcripts served as template for amplifying TCR beta CDR3 sequences. HTBI-primed first-round RT-PCR preceded second-round multiplex PCR. TCRdb recomputed calls from the multiplex PCR reads with MiXCR, one row per CDR3 protein. Here the sample spans 150,000 to 200,000 distinct CDR3 sequences, just under 40% being singletons. Sequencing used peripheral blood. Source of these receptors: a man aged 25-45 years with Graves' ophthalmopathy.

This clonotype was counted ten times or more. The CDR3 bases are TGTGCCAGCAGTCGACAGCGGGGGTACGAGCAGTACTTC. As protein: CASSRQRGYEQYF. V and J are TRBV12-3 or TRBV12-4 and TRBJ2-7, with TRBD2 identical over 8 bases. This CDR3 is built from 13 residues. V lost 5 bases to trimming and J lost 4 bases; unmatched junction nucleotides: 4.

This clonotype occurred many times. The rearrangement joins TRBV28 to TRBJ2-7; TRBD2 matches at 7 bases. The CDR3 covers 13 residues. The V gene end was trimmed by 6 bases and the J gene end by 4 bases; junction bases not matched to a gene: 6. Germline V gives CDR1 MDHEN, CDR2 SYDVKM. CDR3 sequence: CASSRSGGYEQYF. In DNA, the CDR3 is TGTGCCAGCAGCCGCTCGGGAGGATACGAGCAGTACTTC.

The V gene is TRBV6-1, the J gene TRBJ2-7; TRBD2 is a possible D gene (5 bases). This CDR3 is built from 14 residues. Per the germline V gene, CDR1 is MNHNS and CDR2 is SASEGT. Trimming removed 8 bases from V and 3 bases from J, with 17 bases in between. The CDR3 DNA reads TGTGCCAGCTCCCCGGCGGGCGGGCACTACGAGCAGTACTTC. Translating gives CASSPAGGHYEQYF.